This TCR beta chain comes out of a study of T cell changes during pregnancy in multiple sclerosis. The data were produced by immunoSEQ multiplex PCR, yet TCRdb's version contains in-frame clones alone and is incomplete. Of almost 95,000 clones in the sample, around 90% were seen once. V lost 5 bases to trimming and J lost 6 bases, with 19 bases between them. The germline V gene encodes CDR1 SGHVS and CDR2 FNYEAQ. CDR3 length equals 16 residues. This TCR was sampled from a female donor with multiple sclerosis, enrolled in a pregnancy study. This specimen was peripheral blood, taken in the first trimester of pregnancy. This sequence joins TRBV7-6 and TRBJ2-2, with D perhaps matching TRBD2 (6 bases). CDR3 amino acids: CASSPSRGGAPGELFF. The CDR3 DNA sequence: TGTGCCAGCAGCCCCTCCCGGGGCGGGGCCCCCGGGGAGCTGTTTTTT.